This entry features one TCR beta chain sequence. At least ten counts were recorded for this clonotype. Which antigen it targets is not known. Per-base qualities were not stored, and no clone one base away is much larger. The data originate from a study of response to subunit inactivated influenza vaccine (dated by TCRdb to the late 2010s). Regarding the study in general: Deep quantitative profiling of the T cell receptor repertoire was used in the study to follow responses to a trivalent subunit inactivated influenza vaccine.

The paper as a whole reports these results and caveats: It was suggested by the authors that each seasonal influenza vaccination may recruit only a limited number of new T cells.

Library preparation was by RT-PCR. The listed sequencing device is Illumina HiSeq 2500. The raw public data were reprocessed by TCRdb itself: fastp quality trimming at Q25, MiXCR clonotype calling, in-frame beta chains only. CDR3 protein sequences are deduplicated, and each keeps its most common genes and DNA. The sample profile shows 500,000 to 600,000 distinct CDR3 sequences; around 15% of them were found once. Around 10% of the sample belongs to the ten largest clones. The CDR3, cysteine through phenylalanine, is 13 amino acids long. Just CDR3 DNA is preserved here, 39 bases in frame from base 1. Looking up the germline V gene yields CDR1 SQVTM and CDR2 ANQGSEA. The germline ends are 16 bases apart after V is trimmed by 6 bases and J by 7 bases.

The rearranged segments are TRBV29-1 and TRBJ1-5, and the D gene may be TRBD1, 5 bases matching. This clonotype was obtained from a man aged 50 to 60 who received an inactivated influenza vaccine. Donor details come from another sample of the same person, matched by shared clones. The sample was PBMCs from blood, taken roughly 12 days after vaccination. CDR3 loop: CSVAGATGQPQHF. In nucleotides, the sequence is TGCAGCGTCGCCGGGGCCACCGGGCAGCCCCAGCATTTT.